The subject of this entry is one T cell receptor (beta chain). Its specificity is unknown. Documented time point: blood 2 weeks post-SBRT. Treatment noted: 15 Gy SBRT to primary tumor, nephrectomy 4 weeks later. The CDR3 is made up of 15 amino acids. Germline lookup yields CDR1 SNHLY and CDR2 FYNNEI. With 0 bases removed from V and 2 bases from J, the gap between germline ends came to 7 bases. Measured with immunoSEQ multiplex PCR; TCRdb has only the in-frame clones, and not every one. The sample has roughly 130,000 clones, 88% seen once. The record originates from a study of radiation and T cells in renal cell carcinoma. Study-wide background: Nephrectomy followed 15 Gy stereotactic body radiation by 4 weeks. Findings and caveats of the study: Top tumor clonotypes rose in blood 2 weeks post-radiation, then contracted.

This specimen consisted of blood, obtained from a patient whose treatment included radiotherapy and nephrectomy. The chain has TRBV2 and TRBJ2-2; D call uncertain. This receptor was identified in a woman aged 70-85 years with renal cell carcinoma. The CDR3 DNA reads TGTGCCAGCAGTGAAGCCGGGCTTAACACCGGGGAGCTGTTTTTT. It translates to CASSEAGLNTGELFF.